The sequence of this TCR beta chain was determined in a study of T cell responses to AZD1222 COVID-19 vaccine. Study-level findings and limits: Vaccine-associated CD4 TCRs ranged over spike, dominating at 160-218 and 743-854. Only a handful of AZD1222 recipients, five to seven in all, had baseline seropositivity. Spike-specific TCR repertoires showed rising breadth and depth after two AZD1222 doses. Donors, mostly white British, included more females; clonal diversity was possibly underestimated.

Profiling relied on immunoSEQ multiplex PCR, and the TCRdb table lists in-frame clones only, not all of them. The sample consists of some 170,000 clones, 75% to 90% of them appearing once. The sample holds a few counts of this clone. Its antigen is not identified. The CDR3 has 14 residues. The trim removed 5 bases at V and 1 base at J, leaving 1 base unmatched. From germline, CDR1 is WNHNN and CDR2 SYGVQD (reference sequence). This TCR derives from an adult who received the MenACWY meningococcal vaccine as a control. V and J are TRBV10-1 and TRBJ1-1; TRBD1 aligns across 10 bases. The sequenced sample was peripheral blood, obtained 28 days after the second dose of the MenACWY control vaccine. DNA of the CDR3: TGCGCCAGCAGTCGGACAGGGGGGAACACTGAAGCTTTCTTT. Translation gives CASSRTGGNTEAFF.